Here is one T cell receptor beta chain with its context. The sample originates from a study of cytomegalovirus exposure and HLA in healthy donors. The CDR3 has 12 residues. CDR1 is SNHLY, CDR2 FYNNEI, per germline. V gave up 5 bases and J gave up 2 bases, with 7 bases separating them. Primers included in the PCR were 60 Vbeta and 13 Jbeta primers. Repertoires were generated with immunoSEQ multiplex PCR, while TCRdb's copy carries only in-frame clones and drops some. The sample comprises about 180,000 clones, about 77% of which are singletons, and approximately 2.5% rests with the top ten. Sequenced: PBMCs. The sequence was collected from a man in his 60s in good health and CMV-seronegative. The chain uses TRBV2 and TRBJ2-7; D might be TRBD1 (5 bases). The CDR3 DNA reads TGTGCCAGCAGTACGGACACCTACGAGCAGTACTTC. This encodes CASSTDTYEQYF.